A selection of T cell receptor beta chains follows, all from one sample in a study of response to subunit inactivated influenza vaccine. TCRdb independently ran MiXCR on the RT-PCR reads; one entry per CDR3 protein. This table has roughly 160,000 distinct CDR3 sequences, around 11% appearing once. The sample in question was CD8+ T cells sorted from PBMCs, obtained roughly 24 months after vaccination. Source of these receptors: a man in his fifties or sixties who received an inactivated influenza vaccine. CDR3s include the opening cysteine and the closing phenylalanine or tryptophan. Fields, in order: CDR3 length, D gene, V gene, J gene, clone size, CDR3 DNA, CDR3 protein. The D gene is left open where the match is weak. Size values are once, few and many counts, or a class for expanded clones, and some rows have none.

13	TRBD1	TRBV29-1	TRBJ2-5	.	TGCAGCGTTTTGACAGGGGACGAAGAGACCCAGTACTTC	CSVLTGDEETQYF
16	.	TRBV4-3	TRBJ2-2	.	TGCGCCAGCAGCCAAGTAAACAAAAAGAACACCGGGGAGCTGTTTTTT	CASSQVNKKNTGELFF
17	.	TRBV12-3/TRBV12-4	TRBJ2-5	.	TGTGCCAGCACCTCGGTCCTAGGGGACAATGGCCAAGAGACCCAGTACTTC	CASTSVLGDNGQETQYF
14	.	TRBV12-3/TRBV12-4	TRBJ2-5	few	TGTGCCAGCAGTTTAATTCTACCGTCAGAGACCCAGTACTTC	CASSLILPSETQYF
16	TRBD2	TRBV27	TRBJ2-7	few	TGTGCCAGCAGTTTAATCAGGACTAGCGGATCCTACGAGCAGTACTTC	CASSLIRTSGSYEQYF
17	TRBD2	TRBV27	TRBJ2-1	once	TGTGCCAGCAGTTTAGGGACTAGCGGGAGGGGCTACAATGAGCAGTTCTTC	CASSLGTSGRGYNEQFF
14	TRBD2	TRBV20-1	TRBJ2-1	few	TGCAGTGCTCCGGGACTAGTAACCTACAATGAGCAGTTCTTC	CSAPGLVTYNEQFF
15	TRBD1	TRBV7-9	TRBJ2-3	few	TGTGCCAGCAGCTTAGTGGACAGGGTAGCAGATACGCAGTATTTT	CASSLVDRVADTQYF
15	.	TRBV4-3	TRBJ2-7	many	TGCGCCAGCAGCCAAGAAGGGCAGGGAAGTGACGAGCAGTACTTC	CASSQEGQGSDEQYF
15	.	TRBV4-2	TRBJ2-2	.	TGTGCCAGCAGCCAAGCGGGGTCTCACACCGGGGAGCTGTTTTTT	CASSQAGSHTGELFF
16	TRBD1	TRBV12-3/TRBV12-4	TRBJ1-5	few	TGTGCCAGCAGTAACCGGGACAGGGGACCCAATCAGCCCCAGCATTTT	CASSNRDRGPNQPQHF
14	.	TRBV20-1	TRBJ1-1	few	TGCAGTGCTCCAGTACAGGAAGCTAACACTGAAGCTTTCTTT	CSAPVQEANTEAFF
14	TRBD2	TRBV6-2/TRBV6-3	TRBJ2-1	.	TGTGCCAGCCAAGGACTAGCGGACTACAATGAGCAGTTCTTC	CASQGLADYNEQFF
15	TRBD1	TRBV10-1	TRBJ2-3	few	TGCGCCAGCAGTGCCGGGACAGGGTTAACAGATACGCAGTATTTT	CASSAGTGLTDTQYF
15	TRBD1	TRBV28	TRBJ2-7	once	TGTGCCAGCAGTAAGGGACAGGGATTGTCCTACGAGCAGTACTTC	CASSKGQGLSYEQYF
14	TRBD1	TRBV20-1	TRBJ1-4	many	TGCAGTGCCGAAGGACAGGATTCTAATGAAAAACTGTTTTTT	CSAEGQDSNEKLFF
12	.	TRBV10-3	TRBJ1-5	.	TGTGCCATCAGTGATGCGTACCAGCCCCAGCATTTT	CAISDAYQPQHF
16	TRBD2	TRBV27	TRBJ2-7	.	TGTGCCAGCAGTTTCTTCCTCCCTAGCGGGGGATACGAGCAGTACTTC	CASSFFLPSGGYEQYF
18	TRBD1	TRBV28	TRBJ2-5	.	TGTGCCAGCAGTTTCCCGAGGACAGGGGAACCTTACCAAGAGACCCAGTACTTC	CASSFPRTGEPYQETQYF
16	.	TRBV7-2	TRBJ2-7	many	TGTGCCAGCAGCTTATCCCCGGCTACCCGCTCCTACGAGCAGTACTTC	CASSLSPATRSYEQYF
15	TRBD1	TRBV9	TRBJ2-1	many	TGTGCCAGCAGCGTTGGACAGGGCCCCTACAATGAGCAGTTCTTC	CASSVGQGPYNEQFF
15	TRBD1	TRBV6-1	TRBJ2-5	few	TGTGCCACCTGTGCCGGGACAGGGGGTGGAGAGACCCAGTACTTC	CATCAGTGGGETQYF
15	.	TRBV7-2	TRBJ2-7	many	TGTGCCAGCAGCCACAGGGGACTGACCTCCTACGAGCAGTACTTC	CASSHRGLTSYEQYF
12	.	TRBV24-1	TRBJ2-6	.	TGTGCCACCAGTGATGGGGCCAACGTCCTGACTTTC	CATSDGANVLTF
12	.	TRBV12-3/TRBV12-4	TRBJ2-7	few	TGTGCCAGCAGTTTCATCACCTACGAGCAGTACTTC	CASSFITYEQYF
13	.	TRBV4-3	TRBJ2-5	few	TGCGCCAGCAGCCAGCGGCTAGGAGAGACCCAGTACTTC	CASSQRLGETQYF
15	.	TRBV7-9	TRBJ2-1	many	TGTGCCAGCAGCTTAGAGGGTCCAGGGAGGAATGAGCAGTTCTTC	CASSLEGPGRNEQFF
14	.	TRBV2	TRBJ2-5	.	TGTGCCAGCAGTGATGGTCGACCTGGAGAGACCCAGTACTTC	CASSDGRPGETQYF
13	.	TRBV6-2/TRBV6-3	TRBJ2-2	.	TGTGCCAGCAGTTACGCGGTCCCCGGGGAGCTGTTTTTT	CASSYAVPGELFF
16	TRBD2	TRBV11-2	TRBJ2-5	few	TGTGCCAGCAGCACCCGACTAGCGGGGGGGCGAGAGACCCAGTACTTC	CASSTRLAGGRETQYF
15	.	TRBV6-1	TRBJ1-1	many	TGTGCCAGCAGGACCCCGAAGGGGACCGGCACTGAAGCTTTCTTT	CASRTPKGTGTEAFF
15	.	TRBV2	TRBJ2-7	.	TGTGCCAGCAGTGAAACCGGCGGAGGGGAGTACGAGCAGTACTTC	CASSETGGGEYEQYF
16	.	TRBV4-3	TRBJ2-7	few	TGCGCCAGCAGCCAAGATCAGGGTAAGGGCTCCTACGAGCAGTACTTC	CASSQDQGKGSYEQYF
11	.	TRBV7-9	TRBJ1-2	.	TGTGCCAGCAGCTTCCCGCGCGGCTACACCTTC	CASSFPRGYTF
14	TRBD2	TRBV20-1	TRBJ2-3	many	TGCAGTGCACGGACTAGCGGGGATGGAGATACGCAGTATTTT	CSARTSGDGDTQYF
13	.	TRBV7-9	TRBJ2-5	.	TGTGCCAGCAGCACCTGGTGGGGGGAGACCCAGTACTTC	CASSTWWGETQYF
17	.	TRBV4-3	TRBJ2-1	many	TGCGCCAGCAGCCAAGATGGGGCAGGGCTGGGCTACAATGAGCAGTTCTTC	CASSQDGAGLGYNEQFF
15	.	TRBV4-1	TRBJ2-1	few	TGCGCCAGCAGCCAAGATTCCAGGACTAACAATGAGCAGTTCTTC	CASSQDSRTNNEQFF
14	.	TRBV2	TRBJ2-5	.	TGTGCCAGCAGTGAAGGAGGGGGTCAAGAGACCCAGTACTTC	CASSEGGGQETQYF
13	TRBD1	TRBV12-3/TRBV12-4	TRBJ1-5	.	TGTGCCAGCAGCCGGACAGGGATTCAGCCCCAGCATTTT	CASSRTGIQPQHF
15	TRBD1	TRBV4-2	TRBJ1-5	many	TGTGCCAGCAGCCAGCCGGGACAGGGAAATCAGCCCCAGCATTTT	CASSQPGQGNQPQHF
16	TRBD2	TRBV4-3	TRBJ2-2	.	TGCGCCAGCAGCCAAAGACTAGCGGTATACACCGGGGAGCTGTTTTTT	CASSQRLAVYTGELFF
16	.	TRBV12-3/TRBV12-4	TRBJ2-3	many	TGTGCCAGCAGTTTTGGACCAGACGAACGCACAGATACGCAGTATTTT	CASSFGPDERTDTQYF
17	TRBD2	TRBV28	TRBJ2-1	many	TGTGCCAGCCTGCGACTAGCGGGAGAGGTTAGTTACAATGAGCAGTTCTTC	CASLRLAGEVSYNEQFF
14	.	TRBV7-6	TRBJ2-1	few	TGTGCCAGCAGCCCCCGGGCGGGGGCTAATGAGCAGTTCTTC	CASSPRAGANEQFF
13	.	TRBV7-8	TRBJ2-4	.	TGTGCCAGCAGCTTAGGACAGGTGGACATTCAGTACTTC	CASSLGQVDIQYF
17	TRBD2	TRBV4-1	TRBJ2-7	.	TGCGCCAGCAGCCAAGATGGGGGAGGGCCCAGCTCCTACGAGCAGTACTTC	CASSQDGGGPSSYEQYF
15	.	TRBV4-3	TRBJ2-1	many	TGCGCCAGCAGCCAAGAGCGGGGATTGTACAATGAGCAGTTCTTC	CASSQERGLYNEQFF
13	.	TRBV18	TRBJ1-2	few	TGTGCCAGCTCTTCGACACACAACTATGGCTACACCTTC	CASSSTHNYGYTF